The sequence of this TCR beta chain was determined in a study of control samples from healthy donors and cancer patients. In germline, CDR1 is SGHRS, CDR2 YFSETQ. This CDR3 spans 14 amino acids. Between the trimmed V and J ends, which lost 0 bases and 8 bases, there was a span of 14 bases. Only in-frame clones appear in the TCRdb table, and some are missing; sequencing was by immunoSEQ multiplex PCR. The table shows 96,000 or so clones, with approximately 93% occurring only once. Sequencing was carried out using blood. This chain connects TRBV5-1 to TRBJ1-2; D may be TRBD1 (6 bases). This clonotype originated in a man between 18 and 35 years old in good health. The CDR3 reads CASSLETGLAGYTF. The CDR3 nucleotides read TGCGCCAGCAGCTTGGAGACAGGACTAGCGGGCTACACCTTC.